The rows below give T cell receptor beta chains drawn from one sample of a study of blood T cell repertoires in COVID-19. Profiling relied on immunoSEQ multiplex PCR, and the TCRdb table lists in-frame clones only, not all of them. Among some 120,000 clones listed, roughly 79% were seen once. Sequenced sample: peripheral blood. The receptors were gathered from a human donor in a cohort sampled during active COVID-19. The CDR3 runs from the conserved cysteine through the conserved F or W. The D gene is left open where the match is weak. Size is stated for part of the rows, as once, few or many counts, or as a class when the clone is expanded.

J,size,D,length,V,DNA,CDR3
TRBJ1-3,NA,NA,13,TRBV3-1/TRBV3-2,TGTGCCAGCAGCCAAGATAGAGGAAACACCATATATTTT,CASSQDRGNTIYF
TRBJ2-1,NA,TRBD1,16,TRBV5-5,TGTGCCAGCAGCCTCGGGACAGGCCCCCTAGGCAATGAGCAGTTCTTC,CASSLGTGPLGNEQFF
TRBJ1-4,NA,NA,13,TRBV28,TGTGCCACCCGGACAGCAACTAATGAAAAACTGTTTTTT,CATRTATNEKLFF
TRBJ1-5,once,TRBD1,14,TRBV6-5,TGTGCCACCACCGAGCAGGGGGCGCATCAGCCCCAGCATTTT,CATTEQGAHQPQHF
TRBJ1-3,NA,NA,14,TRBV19,TGTGCCAGTAGTATCTCGACAGCTGGAAACACCATATATTTT,CASSISTAGNTIYF
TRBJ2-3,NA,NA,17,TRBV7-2,TGTGCCAGCAGGCCAAGAGAGCGGAGCTCTAGCACAGATACGCAGTATTTT,CASRPRERSSSTDTQYF
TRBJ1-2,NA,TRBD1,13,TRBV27,TGTGCCACCCGGACCGGGACAGGGGGCCGCTACACCTTC,CATRTGTGGRYTF
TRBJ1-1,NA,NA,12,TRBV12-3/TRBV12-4,TGTGCCAGCAGCCTTGCAGGAACTGAAGCTTTCTTT,CASSLAGTEAFF
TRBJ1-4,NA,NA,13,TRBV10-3,TGTGCCACCACTCAGGGGACTAATGAAAAACTGTTTTTT,CATTQGTNEKLFF
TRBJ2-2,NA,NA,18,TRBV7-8,TGTGCCAGCAGCTTAGATAGTATTTCGGCAAGTCGGGCCGGGGAGCTGTTTTTT,CASSLDSISASRAGELFF
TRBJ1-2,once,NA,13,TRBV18,TGTGCCAGCTCACCAGAGACAGACTATGGCTACACCTTC,CASSPETDYGYTF
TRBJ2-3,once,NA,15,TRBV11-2,TGTGCCAGCAGCCAAAATACGTATAGTGCGGATACGCAGTATTTT,CASSQNTYSADTQYF
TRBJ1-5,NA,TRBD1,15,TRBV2,TGTGCCAGCAGTGAATCGCTGACAGGGAACCAGCCCCAGCATTTT,CASSESLTGNQPQHF
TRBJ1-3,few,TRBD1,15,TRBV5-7,TGTGCCAGCAGCCAGGAGACAGGGGCTGGAAACACCATATATTTT,CASSQETGAGNTIYF
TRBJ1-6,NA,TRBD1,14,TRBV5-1,TGCGCCAGCAGCCCACTCCAGGGGGAATCACCCCTCCACTTT,CASSPLQGESPLHF
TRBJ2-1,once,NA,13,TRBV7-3,TGTGCCAGCAGCTTAACGATGCGCAATGAGCAGTTCTTC,CASSLTMRNEQFF
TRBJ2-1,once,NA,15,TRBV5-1,TGCGCCAGCAGCTTGGTATCAGGGCAGCACAATGAGCAGTTCTTC,CASSLVSGQHNEQFF
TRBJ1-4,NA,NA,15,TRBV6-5,TGTGCCAGCAGGAGTCTGGGAGGAGGAAGTGAAAAACTGTTTTTT,CASRSLGGGSEKLFF
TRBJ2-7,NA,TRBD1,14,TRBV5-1,TGCGCCAGCAGCTACGGACAGGGGGCGTACGAGCAGTACTTC,CASSYGQGAYEQYF
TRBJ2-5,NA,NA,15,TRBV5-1,TGCGCCAGCAGCCGGGGGAACGGGGACCAAGAGACCCAGTACTTC,CASSRGNGDQETQYF
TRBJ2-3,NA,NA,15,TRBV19,TGTGCCAGTATCCCTAGAGGACAGTCCCCAGATACGCAGTATTTT,CASIPRGQSPDTQYF
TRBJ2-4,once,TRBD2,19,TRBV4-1,TGCGCCAGCAGCCAAAGAACCCTTAGACTAGCAGTAGCCAAAAACATTCAGTACTTC,CASSQRTLRLAVAKNIQYF
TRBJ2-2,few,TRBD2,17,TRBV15,TGTGCCACCAGCAGAGATGCACTAGCGGGTCGGGCCGGGGAGCTGTTTTTT,CATSRDALAGRAGELFF
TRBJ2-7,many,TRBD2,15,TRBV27,TGTGCCAGCTCCTGGGGTGGCGGGGGGGCCTACGAGCAGTACTTC,CASSWGGGGAYEQYF